A selection of T cell receptor beta chains follows, all from one sample in a study of blood T cell repertoires in COVID-19. Produced via immunoSEQ multiplex PCR; TCRdb's table is partial and in-frame only. Here the sample spans just over 650,000 clones, approximately 90% being singletons. Sequencing input: peripheral blood. These receptors were obtained from a woman between 18 and 30 years old with acute or convalescent COVID-19. The conserved cysteine and the conserved F or W are not part of the CDR3 here.

>TRBV11-2|TRBJ1-1|9
ASSRNTEAF
>TRBV19|TRBJ2-2|13
ASRRRGGRTGELF
>TRBV19|TRBJ2-2|13
ASSPRQWGSGELF
>TRBV7-9|TRBJ2-7|13
ASSLPGLTAYEQY
>TRBV7-9|TRBJ2-3|11
ASRTTGTDTQY
>TRBV15|TRBJ2-2|12
ATLRDRGTGELF
>TRBV18|TRBJ1-1|12
ASSPGSSYSEAF
>TRBV3-1/TRBV3-2|TRBJ1-2|14
ASSQQRGGSGFGYT
>TRBV4-3|TRBJ1-1|13
ASSHGTGVDTEAF
>TRBV9|TRBJ2-7|12
ASSPHSGGYEQY
>TRBV6-1|TRBJ1-2|10
ASRGQGTGYT
>TRBV7-5|TRBJ2-4|13
ARSPSRQGRNIQY
>TRBV7-9|TRBJ1-5|12
ASSPDRPFEPQH
>TRBV9|TRBJ1-2|13
ASSSGGTTNYGYT
>TRBV19|TRBJ2-1|12
ATSDGNFYNEQF
>TRBV5-1|TRBJ1-3|15
ASSLVAGLSTGNTIY
>TRBV25-1|TRBJ1-1|12
ASVFRDSYSEAF